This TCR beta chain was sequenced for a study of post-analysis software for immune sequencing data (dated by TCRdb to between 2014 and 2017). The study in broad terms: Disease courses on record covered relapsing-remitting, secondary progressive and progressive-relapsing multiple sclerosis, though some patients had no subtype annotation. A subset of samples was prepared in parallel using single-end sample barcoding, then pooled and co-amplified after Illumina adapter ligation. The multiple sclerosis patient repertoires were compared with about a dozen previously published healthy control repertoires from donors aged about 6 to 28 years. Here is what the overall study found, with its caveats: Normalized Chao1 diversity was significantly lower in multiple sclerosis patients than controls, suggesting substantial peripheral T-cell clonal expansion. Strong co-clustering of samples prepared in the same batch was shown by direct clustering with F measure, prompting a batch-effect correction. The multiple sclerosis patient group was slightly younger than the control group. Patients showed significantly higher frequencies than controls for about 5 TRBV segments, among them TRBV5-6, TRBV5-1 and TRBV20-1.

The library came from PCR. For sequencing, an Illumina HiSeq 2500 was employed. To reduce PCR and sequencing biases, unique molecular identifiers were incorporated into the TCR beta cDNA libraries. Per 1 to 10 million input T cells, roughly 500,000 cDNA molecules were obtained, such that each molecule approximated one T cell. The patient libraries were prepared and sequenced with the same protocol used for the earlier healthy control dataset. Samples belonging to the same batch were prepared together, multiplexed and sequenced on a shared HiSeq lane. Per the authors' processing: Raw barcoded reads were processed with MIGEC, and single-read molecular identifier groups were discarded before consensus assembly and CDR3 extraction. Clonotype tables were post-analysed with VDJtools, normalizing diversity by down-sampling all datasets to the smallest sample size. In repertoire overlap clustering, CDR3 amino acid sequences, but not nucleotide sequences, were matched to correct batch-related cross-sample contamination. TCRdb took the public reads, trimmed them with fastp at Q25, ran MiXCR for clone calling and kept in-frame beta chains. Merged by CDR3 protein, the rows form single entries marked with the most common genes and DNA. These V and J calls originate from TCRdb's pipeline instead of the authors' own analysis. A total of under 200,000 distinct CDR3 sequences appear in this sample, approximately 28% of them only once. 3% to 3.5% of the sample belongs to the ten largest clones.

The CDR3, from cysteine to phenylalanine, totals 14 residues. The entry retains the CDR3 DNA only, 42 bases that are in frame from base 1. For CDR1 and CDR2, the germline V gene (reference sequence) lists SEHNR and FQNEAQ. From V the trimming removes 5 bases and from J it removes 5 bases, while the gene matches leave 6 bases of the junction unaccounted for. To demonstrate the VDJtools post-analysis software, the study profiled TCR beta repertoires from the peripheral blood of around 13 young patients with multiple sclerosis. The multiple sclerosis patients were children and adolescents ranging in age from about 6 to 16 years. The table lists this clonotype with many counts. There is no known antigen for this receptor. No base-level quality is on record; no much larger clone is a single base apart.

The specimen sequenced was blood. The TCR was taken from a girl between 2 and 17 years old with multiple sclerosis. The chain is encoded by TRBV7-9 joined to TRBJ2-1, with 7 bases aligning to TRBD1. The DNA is TGTGCCAGCAGCCCGCAGGGACAGCACAATGAGCAGTTCTTC. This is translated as CASSPQGQHNEQFF.